This T cell receptor beta chain was recorded in a study of identical twins. TCRdb processed the 5' RACE reads anew with MiXCR; each CDR3 protein has one entry. The table shows some 330,000 distinct CDR3 sequences, with approximately 9.1% occurring only once. The CDR3 spans 18 residues. Germline lookup yields CDR1 SGHTA and CDR2 FQGNSA. Trimming took 4 bases from V and 2 from J; bases not matched to a gene: 16. Notes on the study in general: There was more out-of-frame TCR alpha sharing in monozygotic twins than models estimated. Fewer insertions marked abundant cord blood beta clonotypes; young adult naive trended weakly, memory not at all.

Details on this clonotype: The target antigen is unknown.

Only healthy Caucasians were enrolled as donors. This TCR was recovered from a woman aged 45-60 years in good health. The sample taken for sequencing was naive T cells sorted from blood. The chain combines TRBV7-2 with TRBJ2-5; 7 bases are a match to TRBD2. DNA of the CDR3: TGTGCCAGCAGCTCGGGAGTCAGAGGCGGGAGAATGCAAGAGACCCAGTACTTC. Translating gives CASSSGVRGGRMQETQYF.